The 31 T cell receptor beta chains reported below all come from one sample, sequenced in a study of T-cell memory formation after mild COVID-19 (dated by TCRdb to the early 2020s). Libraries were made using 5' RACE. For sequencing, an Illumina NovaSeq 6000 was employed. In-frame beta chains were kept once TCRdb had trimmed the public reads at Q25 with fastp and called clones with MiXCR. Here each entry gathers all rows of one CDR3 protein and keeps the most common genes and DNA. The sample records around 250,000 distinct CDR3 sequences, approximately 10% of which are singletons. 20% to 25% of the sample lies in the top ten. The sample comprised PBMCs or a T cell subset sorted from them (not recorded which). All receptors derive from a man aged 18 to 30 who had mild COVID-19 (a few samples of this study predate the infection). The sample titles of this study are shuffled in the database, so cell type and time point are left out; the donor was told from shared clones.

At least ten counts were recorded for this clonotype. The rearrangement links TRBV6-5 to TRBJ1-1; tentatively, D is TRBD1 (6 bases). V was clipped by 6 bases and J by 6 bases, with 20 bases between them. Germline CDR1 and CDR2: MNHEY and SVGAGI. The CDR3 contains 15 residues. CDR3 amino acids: CASSRRGGAGPEAFF. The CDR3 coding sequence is TGTGCCAGCAGCCGTAGAGGGGGGGCAGGGCCTGAAGCTTTCTTT.

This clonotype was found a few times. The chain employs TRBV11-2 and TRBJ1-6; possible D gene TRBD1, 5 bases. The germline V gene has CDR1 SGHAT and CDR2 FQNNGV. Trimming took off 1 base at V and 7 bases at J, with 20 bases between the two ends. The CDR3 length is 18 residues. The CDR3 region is CASSLVVLQAGYNSPLHF. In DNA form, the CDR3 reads TGTGCCAGCAGCTTAGTAGTCCTCCAAGCAGGGTACAATTCACCCCTCCACTTT.

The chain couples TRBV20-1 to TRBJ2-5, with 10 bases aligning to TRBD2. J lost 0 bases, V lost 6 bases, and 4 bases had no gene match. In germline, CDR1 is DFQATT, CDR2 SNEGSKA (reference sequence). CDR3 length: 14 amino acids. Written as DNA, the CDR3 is TGCAGTGCCCTAAGCGGGGGGGACCAAGAGACCCAGTACTTC. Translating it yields CSALSGGDQETQYF.

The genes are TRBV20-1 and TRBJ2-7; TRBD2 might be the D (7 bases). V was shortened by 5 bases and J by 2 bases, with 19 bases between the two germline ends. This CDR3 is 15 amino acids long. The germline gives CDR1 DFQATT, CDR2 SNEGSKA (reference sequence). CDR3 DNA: TGCAGTGCTGGGGGGGGGCCTAGCGGACCCTACGAGCAGTACTTC. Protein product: CSAGGGPSGPYEQYF.

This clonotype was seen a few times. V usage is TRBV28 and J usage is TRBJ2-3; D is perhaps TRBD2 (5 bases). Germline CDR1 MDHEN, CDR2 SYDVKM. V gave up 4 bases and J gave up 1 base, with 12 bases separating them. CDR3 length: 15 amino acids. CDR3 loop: CASSSGDLGTDTQYF. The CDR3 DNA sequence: TGTGCCAGCAGTTCCGGGGATTTGGGCACAGATACGCAGTATTTT.

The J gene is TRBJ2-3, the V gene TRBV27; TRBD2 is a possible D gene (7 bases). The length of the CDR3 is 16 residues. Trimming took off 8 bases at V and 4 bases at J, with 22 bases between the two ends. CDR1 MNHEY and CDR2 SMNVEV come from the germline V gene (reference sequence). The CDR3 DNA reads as TGTGCCAGCTCACTTGGGCGGGGGCGCAGGGCAGATACGCAGTATTTT. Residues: CASSLGRGRRADTQYF.

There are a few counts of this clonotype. CDR3 bases: TGTGCCAGCAGCTTCCGACTAGCGACTAGCACAGATACGCAGTATTTT. This gives the protein CASSFRLATSTDTQYF. The chain uses TRBV7-2 and TRBJ2-3, with TRBD2 matching over 8 bases. Germline V CDR1 and CDR2: SGHTA, FQGNSA. After removal of 3 bases from V and 0 bases from J, the junction contained 5 bases not matched to a gene. The CDR3 spans 16 residues.

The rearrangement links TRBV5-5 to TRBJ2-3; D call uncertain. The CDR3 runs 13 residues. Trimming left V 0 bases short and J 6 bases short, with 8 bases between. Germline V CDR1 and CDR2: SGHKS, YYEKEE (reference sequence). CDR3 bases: TGTGCCAGCAGCTTGGAGGTCAGGGATACGCAGTATTTT. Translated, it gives CASSLEVRDTQYF.

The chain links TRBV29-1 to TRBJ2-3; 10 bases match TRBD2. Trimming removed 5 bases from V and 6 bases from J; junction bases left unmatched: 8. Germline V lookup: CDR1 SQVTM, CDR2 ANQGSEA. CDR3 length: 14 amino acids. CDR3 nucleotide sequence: TGCAGCGTTAAAGCGGGGGGGCCGTGGGATACGCAGTATTTT. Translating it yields CSVKAGGPWDTQYF.

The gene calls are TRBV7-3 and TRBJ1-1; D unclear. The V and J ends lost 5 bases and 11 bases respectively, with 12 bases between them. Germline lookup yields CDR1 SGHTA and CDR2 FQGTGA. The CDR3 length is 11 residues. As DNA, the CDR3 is TGTGCCAGCAGCCCGACGACTAAGGCTTTCTTT. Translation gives CASSPTTKAFF.

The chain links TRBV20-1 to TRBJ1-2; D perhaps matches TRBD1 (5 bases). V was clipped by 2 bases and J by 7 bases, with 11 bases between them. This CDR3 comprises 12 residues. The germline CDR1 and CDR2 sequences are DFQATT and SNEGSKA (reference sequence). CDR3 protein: CSARWAGSGYTF. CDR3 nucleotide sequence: TGCAGTGCTAGATGGGCAGGGTCTGGCTACACCTTC.

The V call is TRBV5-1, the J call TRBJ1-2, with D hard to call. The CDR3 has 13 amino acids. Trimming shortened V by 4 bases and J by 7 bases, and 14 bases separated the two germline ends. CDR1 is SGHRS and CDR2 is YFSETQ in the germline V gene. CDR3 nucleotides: TGCGCCAGCAGCGAGGCCGAGTTCTCTGGCTACACCTTC. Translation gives CASSEAEFSGYTF.

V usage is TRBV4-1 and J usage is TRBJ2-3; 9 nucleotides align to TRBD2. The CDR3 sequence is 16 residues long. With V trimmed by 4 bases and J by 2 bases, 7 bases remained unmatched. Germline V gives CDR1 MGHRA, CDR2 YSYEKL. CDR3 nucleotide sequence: TGCGCCAGCAGCCTAGGTAGCGGGGGCGCCACAGATACGCAGTATTTT. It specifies CASSLGSGGATDTQYF.

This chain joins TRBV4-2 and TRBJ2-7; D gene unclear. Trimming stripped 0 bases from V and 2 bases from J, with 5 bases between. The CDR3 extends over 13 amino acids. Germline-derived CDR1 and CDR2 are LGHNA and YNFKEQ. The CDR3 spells CASSQERAYEQYF. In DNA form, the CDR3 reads TGTGCCAGCAGCCAAGAAAGGGCCTACGAGCAGTACTTC.

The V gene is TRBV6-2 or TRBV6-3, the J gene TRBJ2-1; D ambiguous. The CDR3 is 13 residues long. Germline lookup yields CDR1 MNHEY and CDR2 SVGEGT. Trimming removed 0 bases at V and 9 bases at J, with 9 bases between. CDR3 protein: CASSYSTRTEQFF. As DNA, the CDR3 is TGTGCCAGCAGTTACTCGACCAGGACTGAGCAGTTCTTC.

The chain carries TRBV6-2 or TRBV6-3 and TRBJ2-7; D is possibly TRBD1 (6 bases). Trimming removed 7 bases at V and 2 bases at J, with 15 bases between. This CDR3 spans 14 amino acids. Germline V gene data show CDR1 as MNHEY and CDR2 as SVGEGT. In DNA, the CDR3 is TGTGCCAGCACCTACCGGGACAACCCCTACGAGCAGTACGTC. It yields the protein CASTYRDNPYEQYV.

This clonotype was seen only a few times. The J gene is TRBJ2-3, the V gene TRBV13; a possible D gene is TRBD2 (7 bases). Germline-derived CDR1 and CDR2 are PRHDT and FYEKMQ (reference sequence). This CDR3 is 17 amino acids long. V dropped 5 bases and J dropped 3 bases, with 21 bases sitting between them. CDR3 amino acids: CASSVLGRGGFTDTQYF. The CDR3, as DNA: TGTGCCAGCAGCGTACTAGGGCGCGGGGGCTTTACAGATACGCAGTATTTT. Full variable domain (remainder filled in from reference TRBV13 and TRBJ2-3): AAGVIQSPRHLIKEKRETATLKCYPIPRHDTVYWYQQGPGQDPQFLISFYEKMQSDKGSIPDRFSAQQFSDYHSELNMSSLELGDSALYFCASSVLGRGGFTDTQYFGPGTRLTVL.

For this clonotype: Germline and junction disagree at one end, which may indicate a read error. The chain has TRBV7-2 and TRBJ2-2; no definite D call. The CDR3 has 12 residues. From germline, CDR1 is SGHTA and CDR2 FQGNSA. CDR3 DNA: TGTGCCATCAGCTTAGGTATCGGGGAGCTGTTTTTT. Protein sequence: CAISLGIGELFF. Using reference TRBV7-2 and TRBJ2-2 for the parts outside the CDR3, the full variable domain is GAGVSQSPSNKVTEKGKDVELRCDPISGHTALYWYRQSLGQGLEFLIYFQGNSAPDKSGLPSDRFSAERTGGSVSTLTIQRTQQEDSAVYLCAISLGIGELFFGEGSRLTVL.

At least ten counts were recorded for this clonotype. CDR3 protein: CASSRTGGRQPQHF. The CDR3 bases are TGTGCCAGCAGCCGGACAGGGGGCCGTCAGCCCCAGCATTTT. The chain links TRBV7-2 to TRBJ1-5; 11 bases line up with TRBD1. The CDR3 loop spans 14 amino acids. Trimming took 5 bases from V and 6 from J; bases not matched to a gene: 3. Germline CDR1 is SGHTA and CDR2 is FQGNSA. Full variable domain (missing parts from reference TRBV7-2 and TRBJ1-5): GAGVSQSPSNKVTEKGKDVELRCDPISGHTALYWYRQSLGQGLEFLIYFQGNSAPDKSGLPSDRFSAERTGGSVSTLTIQRTQQEDSAVYLCASSRTGGRQPQHFGDGTRLSIL.

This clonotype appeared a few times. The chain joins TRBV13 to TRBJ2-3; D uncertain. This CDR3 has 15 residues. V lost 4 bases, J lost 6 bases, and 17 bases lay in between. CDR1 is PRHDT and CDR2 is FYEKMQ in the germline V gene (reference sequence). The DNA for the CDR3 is TGTGCCAGCAGCTCCCCGGACCTCGCGGCGGATACGCAGTATTTT. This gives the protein CASSSPDLAADTQYF.

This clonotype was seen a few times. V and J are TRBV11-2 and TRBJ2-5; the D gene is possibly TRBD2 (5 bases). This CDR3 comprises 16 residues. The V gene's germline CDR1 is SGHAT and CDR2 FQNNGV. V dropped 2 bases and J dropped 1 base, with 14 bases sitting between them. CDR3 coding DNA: TGTGCCAGCAGCTTATTCCCCGGGAACCTCCAAGAGACCCAGTACTTC. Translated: CASSLFPGNLQETQYF.

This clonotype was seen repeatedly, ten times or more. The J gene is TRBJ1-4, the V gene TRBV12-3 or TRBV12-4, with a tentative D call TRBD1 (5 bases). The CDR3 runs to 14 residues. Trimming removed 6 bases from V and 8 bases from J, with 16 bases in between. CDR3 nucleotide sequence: TGTGCCAGCAGCCTGACAGAATTCCCCGAAAAACTGTTTTTT. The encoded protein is CASSLTEFPEKLFF.

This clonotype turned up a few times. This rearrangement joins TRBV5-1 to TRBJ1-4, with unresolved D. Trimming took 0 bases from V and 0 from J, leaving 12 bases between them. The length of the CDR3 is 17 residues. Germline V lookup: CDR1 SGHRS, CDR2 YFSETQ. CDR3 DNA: TGCGCCAGCAGCTTGGTAGGGCTCGTGACAACTAATGAAAAACTGTTTTTT. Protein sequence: CASSLVGLVTTNEKLFF.

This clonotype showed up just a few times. The CDR3 here is CASSARGRGQPQHF. In DNA, the CDR3 is TGTGCCAGCAGCGCTAGAGGCAGAGGTCAGCCCCAGCATTTT. The chain is built from TRBV7-2 and TRBJ1-5; D remains unclear. The CDR3 is 14 amino acids. Trimming pared 5 bases from V and 6 bases from J, leaving 14 bases between. Per the germline V gene, CDR1 is SGHTA and CDR2 is FQGNSA.

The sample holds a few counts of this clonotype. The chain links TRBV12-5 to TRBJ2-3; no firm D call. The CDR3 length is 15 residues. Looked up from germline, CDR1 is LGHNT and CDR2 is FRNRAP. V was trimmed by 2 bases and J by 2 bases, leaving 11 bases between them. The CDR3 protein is CASGLRTQVTDTQYF. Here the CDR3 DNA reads TGTGCTAGTGGTTTGAGGACCCAGGTCACAGATACGCAGTATTTT.

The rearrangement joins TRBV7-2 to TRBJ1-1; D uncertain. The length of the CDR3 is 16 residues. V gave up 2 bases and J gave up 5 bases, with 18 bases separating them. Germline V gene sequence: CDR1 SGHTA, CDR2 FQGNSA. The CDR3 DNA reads TGTGCCAGCAGCTTAATTCCGACCCTGTTGGGAACTGAAGCTTTCTTT. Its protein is CASSLIPTLLGTEAFF.

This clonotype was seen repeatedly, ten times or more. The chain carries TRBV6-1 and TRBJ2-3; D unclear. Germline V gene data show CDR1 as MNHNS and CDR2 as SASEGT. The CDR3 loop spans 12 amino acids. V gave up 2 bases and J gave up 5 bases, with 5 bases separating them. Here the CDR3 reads CASSEWEDTQYF. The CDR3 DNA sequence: TGTGCCAGCAGTGAATGGGAAGATACGCAGTATTTT.

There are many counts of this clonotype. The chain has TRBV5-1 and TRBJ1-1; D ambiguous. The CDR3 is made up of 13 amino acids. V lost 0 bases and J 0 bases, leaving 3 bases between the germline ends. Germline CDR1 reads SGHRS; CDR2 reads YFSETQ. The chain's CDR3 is CASSLEVNTEAFF. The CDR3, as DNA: TGCGCCAGCAGCTTGGAAGTGAACACTGAAGCTTTCTTT.

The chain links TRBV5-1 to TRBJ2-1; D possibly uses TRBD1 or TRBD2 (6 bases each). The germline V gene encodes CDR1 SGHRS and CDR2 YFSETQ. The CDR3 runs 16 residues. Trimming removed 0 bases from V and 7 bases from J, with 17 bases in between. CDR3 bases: TGCGCCAGCAGCTTGGATTGGGGGGCCGAGGTGAATGAGCAGTTCTTC. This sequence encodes CASSLDWGAEVNEQFF.

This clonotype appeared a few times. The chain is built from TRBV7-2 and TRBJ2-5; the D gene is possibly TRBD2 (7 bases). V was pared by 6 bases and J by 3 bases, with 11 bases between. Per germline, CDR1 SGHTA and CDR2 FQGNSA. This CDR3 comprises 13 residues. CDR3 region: CASRRGREETQYF. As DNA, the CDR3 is TGTGCCAGCAGAAGGGGGAGGGAAGAGACCCAGTACTTC.

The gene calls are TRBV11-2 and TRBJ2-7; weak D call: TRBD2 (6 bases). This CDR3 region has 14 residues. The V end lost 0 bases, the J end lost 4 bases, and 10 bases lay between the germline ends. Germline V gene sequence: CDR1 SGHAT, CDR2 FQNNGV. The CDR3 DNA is TGTGCCAGCAGCTTAGATGGGGCGGGATACGAGCAGTACGTC. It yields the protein CASSLDGAGYEQYV.